The clone carrying this T cell receptor beta chain was seen more than once but under ten times. CDR1 MDHEN and CDR2 SYDVKM come from the germline V gene. The CDR3 is 12 residues long. Trimming removed 3 bases at V and 7 bases at J, with 9 bases between. The data originate from a study of blood T cell repertoires in COVID-19. Overall study: Acute-phase and convalescent COVID-19 samples originated in the United States, Italy and Spain.

TCRdb keeps only in-frame clones here, not all; method: immunoSEQ multiplex PCR. The sample yields around 180,000 clones, 80% to 90% seen once. The sample was peripheral blood. This chain joins TRBV28 and TRBJ2-5; D is unresolved. This receptor was taken from a human donor with active or convalescent COVID-19. The donor label of this sample is uncertain. As DNA, the CDR3 is TGTGCCAGCAGTTTGGTCGGGTCGACCCAGTACTTC. It yields the protein CASSLVGSTQYF.